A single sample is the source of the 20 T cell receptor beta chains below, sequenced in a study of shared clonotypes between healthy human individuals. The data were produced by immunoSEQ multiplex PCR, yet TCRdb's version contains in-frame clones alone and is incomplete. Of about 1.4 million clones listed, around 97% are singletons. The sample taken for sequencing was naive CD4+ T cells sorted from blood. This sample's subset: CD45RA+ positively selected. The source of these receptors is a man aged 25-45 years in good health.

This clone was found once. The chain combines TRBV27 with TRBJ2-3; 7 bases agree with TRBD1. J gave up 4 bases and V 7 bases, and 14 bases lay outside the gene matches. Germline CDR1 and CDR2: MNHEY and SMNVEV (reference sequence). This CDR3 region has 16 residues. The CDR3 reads CASTPVGQGDSDTQYF. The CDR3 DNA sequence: TGTGCCAGCACCCCGGTTGGGCAGGGGGATTCAGATACGCAGTATTTT.

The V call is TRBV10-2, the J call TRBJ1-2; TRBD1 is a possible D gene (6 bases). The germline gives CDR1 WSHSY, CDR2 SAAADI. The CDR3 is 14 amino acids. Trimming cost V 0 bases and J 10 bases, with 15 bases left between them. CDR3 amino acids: CASSESRTAAVYTF. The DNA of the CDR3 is TGCGCCAGCAGTGAGTCGAGGACAGCCGCTGTCTACACCTTC.

The CDR3 sequence is CASSQAPSYEQYF. The CDR3 DNA follows: TGCGCCAGCAGCCAAGCCCCAAGTTACGAGCAGTACTTC. The rearrangement joins TRBV4-3 to TRBJ2-7; no firm D call. Trimming stripped 1 base from V and 4 bases from J, with 8 bases between. The CDR3 spans 13 residues. Germline-derived CDR1 and CDR2 are LGHNA and YSLEER.

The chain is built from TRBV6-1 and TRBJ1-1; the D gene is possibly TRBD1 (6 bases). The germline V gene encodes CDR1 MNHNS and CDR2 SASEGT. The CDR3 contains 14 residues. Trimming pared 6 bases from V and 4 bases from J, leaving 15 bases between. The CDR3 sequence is CASRHAGESTEAFF. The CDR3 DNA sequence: TGTGCCAGCAGGCATGCAGGGGAGAGCACTGAAGCTTTCTTT.

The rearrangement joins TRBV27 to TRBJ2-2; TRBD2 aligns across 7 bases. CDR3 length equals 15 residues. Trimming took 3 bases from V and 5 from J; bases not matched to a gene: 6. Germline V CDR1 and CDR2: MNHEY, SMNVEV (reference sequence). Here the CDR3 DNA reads TGTGCCAGCAGTTTGGGGGGGTCGTGGACCGGGGAGCTGTTTTTT. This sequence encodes CASSLGGSWTGELFF.

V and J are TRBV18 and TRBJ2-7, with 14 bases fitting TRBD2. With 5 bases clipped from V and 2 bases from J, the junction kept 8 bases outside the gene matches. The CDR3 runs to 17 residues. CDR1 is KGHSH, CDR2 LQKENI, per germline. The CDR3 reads CASSSGTSGSSTYEQYF. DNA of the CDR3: TGTGCCAGCTCATCGGGGACTAGCGGGAGTTCGACCTACGAGCAGTACTTC.

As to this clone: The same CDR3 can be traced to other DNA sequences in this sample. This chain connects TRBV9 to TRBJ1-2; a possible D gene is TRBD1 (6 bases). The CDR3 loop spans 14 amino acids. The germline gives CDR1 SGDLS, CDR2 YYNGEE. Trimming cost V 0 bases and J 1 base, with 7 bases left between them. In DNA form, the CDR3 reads TGTGCCAGCAGCGTAGGAGGGGGTAACTATGGCTACACCTTC. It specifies CASSVGGGNYGYTF.

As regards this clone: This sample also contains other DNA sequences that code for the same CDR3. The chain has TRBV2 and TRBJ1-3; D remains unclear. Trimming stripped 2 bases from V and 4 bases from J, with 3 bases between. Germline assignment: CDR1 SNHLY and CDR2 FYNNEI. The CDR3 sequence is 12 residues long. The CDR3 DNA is TGTGCCAGCAGTGAATCAGGAAACACCATATATTTT. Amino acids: CASSESGNTIYF. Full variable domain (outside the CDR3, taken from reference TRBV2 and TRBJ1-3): EPEVTQTPSHQVTQMGQEVILRCVPISNHLYFYWYRQILGQKVEFLVSFYNNEISEKSEIFDDQFSVERPDGSNFTLKIRSTKLEDSAMYFCASSESGNTIYFGEGSWLTVV.

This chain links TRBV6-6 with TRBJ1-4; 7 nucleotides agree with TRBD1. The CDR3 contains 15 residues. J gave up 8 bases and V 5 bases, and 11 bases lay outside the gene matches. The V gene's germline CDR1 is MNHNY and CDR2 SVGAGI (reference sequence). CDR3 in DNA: TGTGCCAGCAGTCCACGACAGGGACCCAACGAAAAACTGTTTTTT. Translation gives CASSPRQGPNEKLFF.

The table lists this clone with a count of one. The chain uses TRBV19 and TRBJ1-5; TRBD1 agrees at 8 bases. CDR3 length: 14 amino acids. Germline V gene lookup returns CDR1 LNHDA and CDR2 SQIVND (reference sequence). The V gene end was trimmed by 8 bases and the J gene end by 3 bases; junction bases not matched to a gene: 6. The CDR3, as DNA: TGTGCCAGTGGGACAGGACTCTTCAATCAGCCCCAGCATTTT. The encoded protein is CASGTGLFNQPQHF.

CDR3 region: CASSISGTGVETQYF. Written as DNA, the CDR3 is TGTGCCAGCAGCATCAGTGGGACAGGGGTAGAGACCCAGTACTTC. This chain links TRBV9 with TRBJ2-5, with 10 bases identical to TRBD1. This CDR3 comprises 15 residues. The germline V gene encodes CDR1 SGDLS and CDR2 YYNGEE. The V gene end was trimmed by 4 bases and the J gene end by 4 bases; junction bases not matched to a gene: 7.

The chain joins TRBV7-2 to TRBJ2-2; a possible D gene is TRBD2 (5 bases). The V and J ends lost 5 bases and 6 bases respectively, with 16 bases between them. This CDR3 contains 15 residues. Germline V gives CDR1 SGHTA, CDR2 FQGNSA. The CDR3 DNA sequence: TGTGCCAGCAGCCCAGAGGGTTCCCCCGCCGGGGAGCTGTTTTTT. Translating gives CASSPEGSPAGELFF.

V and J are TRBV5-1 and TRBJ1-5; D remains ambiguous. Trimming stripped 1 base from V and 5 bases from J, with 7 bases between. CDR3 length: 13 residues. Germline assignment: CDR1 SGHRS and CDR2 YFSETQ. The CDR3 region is CASSLWADQPQHF. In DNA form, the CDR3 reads TGCGCCAGCAGCTTGTGGGCCGATCAGCCCCAGCATTTT.

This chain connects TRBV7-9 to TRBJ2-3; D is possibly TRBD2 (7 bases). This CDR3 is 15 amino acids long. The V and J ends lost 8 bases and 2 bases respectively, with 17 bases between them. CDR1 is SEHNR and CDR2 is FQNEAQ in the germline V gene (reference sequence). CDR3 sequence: CASGRGGGDTDTQYF. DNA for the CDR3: TGTGCCAGCGGCCGGGGAGGGGGTGACACAGATACGCAGTATTTT.

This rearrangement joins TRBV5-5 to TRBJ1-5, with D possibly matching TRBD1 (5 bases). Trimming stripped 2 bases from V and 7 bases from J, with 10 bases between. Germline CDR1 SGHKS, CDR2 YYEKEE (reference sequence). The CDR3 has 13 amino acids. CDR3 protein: CASSFTGEQPQHF. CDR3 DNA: TGTGCCAGCAGCTTTACGGGGGAACAGCCCCAGCATTTT.

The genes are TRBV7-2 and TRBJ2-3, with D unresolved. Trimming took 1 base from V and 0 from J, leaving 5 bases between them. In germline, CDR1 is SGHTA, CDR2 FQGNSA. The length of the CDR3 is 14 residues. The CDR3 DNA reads TGTGCCAGCAGCTTAGGGCAAAGCACAGATACGCAGTATTTT. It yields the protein CASSLGQSTDTQYF.

The CDR3 here is CASSLMANNNEQFF. The CDR3 region has the DNA TGCGCCAGCAGCTTGATGGCGAATAACAATGAGCAGTTCTTC. V usage is TRBV5-1 and J usage is TRBJ2-1; the D is unclear. V lost 1 base and J 5 bases, leaving 10 bases between the germline ends. The germline V gene encodes CDR1 SGHRS and CDR2 YFSETQ. This CDR3 region has 14 residues.

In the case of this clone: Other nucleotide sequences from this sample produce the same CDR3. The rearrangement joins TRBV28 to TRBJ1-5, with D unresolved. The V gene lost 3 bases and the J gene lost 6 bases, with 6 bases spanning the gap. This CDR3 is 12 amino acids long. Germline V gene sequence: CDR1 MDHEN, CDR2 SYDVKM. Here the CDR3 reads CASSLIGQPQHF. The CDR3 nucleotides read TGTGCCAGCAGTTTGATTGGTCAGCCCCAGCATTTT.

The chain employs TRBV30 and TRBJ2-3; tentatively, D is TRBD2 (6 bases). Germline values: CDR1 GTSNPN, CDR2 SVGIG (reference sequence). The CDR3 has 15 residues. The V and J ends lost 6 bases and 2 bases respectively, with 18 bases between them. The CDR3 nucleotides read TGTGCCTGCCCCTCCGGGAGTGGTACCACAGATACGCAGTATTTT. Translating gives CACPSGSGTTDTQYF.

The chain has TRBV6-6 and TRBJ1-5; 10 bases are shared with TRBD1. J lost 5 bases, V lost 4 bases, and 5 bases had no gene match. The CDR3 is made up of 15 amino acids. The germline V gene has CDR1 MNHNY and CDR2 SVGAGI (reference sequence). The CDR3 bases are TGTGCCAGCAGTTCTCCGACAGGGGGCGATCAGCCCCAGCATTTT. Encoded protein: CASSSPTGGDQPQHF.